This paragraph covers one T cell receptor beta chain sequence. The antigen is undetermined. The data were taken from a study of PD-1 blockade in classical Hodgkin lymphoma. On the study more broadly: Patients were dosed intravenously with nivolumab at 3 mg/kg every 2 weeks.

Assay: immunoSEQ multiplex PCR; the TCRdb copy retains only in-frame clones and omits some. The profile covers tens of thousands of clones, with roughly nine tenths appearing a single time and under 3% taken by the ten largest. Trimming removed 5 bases at V and 3 bases at J, with 11 bases between. The germline CDR1 and CDR2 sequences are SGHDT and YYEEEE. The CDR3 runs 13 residues. Regarding time point: cycle 4 day 1 (C4D1), after more than five weeks of nivolumab. All the patients suffered relapse after autologous stem cell transplantation, and brentuximab vedotin exposure differed. General study results and limits: Nothing has yet pinned down what causes the repertoire differences, possibly disease activity or prior therapy. Complete responders matched newly diagnosed patients in baseline diversity.

Specimen: peripheral blood mononuclear cells (PBMCs), collected before the fourth cycle of nivolumab. J is TRBJ1-1 and V is TRBV5-6; D is uncertain. The sequence was collected from a human donor with classical Hodgkin lymphoma. CDR3 nucleotides: TGTGCCAGCAGTCAAAGAGGGTACACTGAAGCTTTCTTT. It specifies CASSQRGYTEAFF.